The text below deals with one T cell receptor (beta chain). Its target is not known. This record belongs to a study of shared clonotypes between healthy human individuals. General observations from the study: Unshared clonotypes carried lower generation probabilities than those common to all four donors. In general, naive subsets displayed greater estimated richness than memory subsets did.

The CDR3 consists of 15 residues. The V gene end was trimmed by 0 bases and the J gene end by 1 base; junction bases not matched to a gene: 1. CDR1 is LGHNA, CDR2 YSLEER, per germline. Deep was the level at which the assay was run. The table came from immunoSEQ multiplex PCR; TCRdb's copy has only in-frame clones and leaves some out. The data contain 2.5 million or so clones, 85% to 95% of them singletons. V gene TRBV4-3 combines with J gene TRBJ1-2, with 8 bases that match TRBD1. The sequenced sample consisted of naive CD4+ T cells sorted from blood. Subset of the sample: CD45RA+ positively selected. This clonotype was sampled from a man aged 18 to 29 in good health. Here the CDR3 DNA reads TGCGCCAGCAGCCAAGAAGACAGGGGTAACTATGGCTACACCTTC. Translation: CASSQEDRGNYGYTF.